This TCR beta chain was sequenced during a study of T cell responses to AZD1222 COVID-19 vaccine. Study observations and caveats: It was only a handful of AZD1222 recipients who were seropositive at baseline. Only after the peak T cell response were repertoires sampled. Donor demographics were predominantly white British with a female majority; clonal diversity may be underestimated.

This clone was counted once. What it binds is not known. Data came from immunoSEQ multiplex PCR; TCRdb stores just in-frame clones and leaves some out. The sample consists of tens of thousands of clones, approximately 79% of them appearing once. The clonotype was recovered from an adult in good health. The sample in question was peripheral blood, obtained on day 0 of MenACWY control vaccination.

CDR3 DNA sequence: TGTGCCAGCAGCTTAGAAGGAATACAGGGACAGCCCCAGCATTTT. It yields the protein CASSLEGIQGQPQHF. This rearrangement joins TRBV7-8 to TRBJ1-5, with D perhaps matching TRBD1 (6 bases). V was clipped by 1 base and J by 7 bases, with 14 bases between them. This CDR3 comprises 15 residues. CDR1 and CDR2 (germline): SGHVS, FQNEAQ.